Below, 28 T cell receptor beta chains from the same sample are listed, as sequenced in a study of blood T cell repertoires in COVID-19. Profiled with immunoSEQ multiplex PCR; TCRdb holds only in-frame clones, not every one. In the table there are 150,000 to 180,000 clones, 70% to 90% of which are singletons. The specimen was peripheral blood. These receptors originate from a man in his fifties or sixties with COVID-19, enrolled during active disease.

V and J are TRBV5-1 and TRBJ1-2; 7 bases fit TRBD1. With V trimmed by 0 bases and J by 4 bases, 6 bases remained unmatched. The length of the CDR3 is 15 residues. Germline CDR1 and CDR2: SGHRS and YFSETQ. CDR3 nucleotide sequence: TGCGCCAGCAGCTTGGAGGGGGCGCGGGGCTATGGCTACACCTTC. Its protein product is CASSLEGARGYGYTF. The full variable domain, in which reference TRBV5-1 and TRBJ1-2 provide the parts outside the CDR3, is KAGVTQTPRYLIKTRGQQVTLSCSPISGHRSVSWYQQTPGQGLQFLFEYFSETQRNKGNFPGRFSGRQFSNSRSEMNVSTLELGDSALYLCASSLEGARGYGYTFGSGTRLTVV.

The rearrangement joins TRBV21-1 to TRBJ1-2; TRBD1, the table's D call, was not compared with the DNA. TRBV21-1 is listed as a pseudogene. The CDR3 runs 14 residues. The chain's CDR3 is CASSNDTGNYGYTF. In nucleotides, the CDR3 is TGTGCCAGCAGCAATGATACAGGGAACTATGGCTACACCTTC.

This clone has more than one count but fewer than ten. The chain employs TRBV30 and TRBJ2-1; 9 nucleotides line up with TRBD1. This CDR3 region has 18 residues. Germline V gene data show CDR1 as GTSNPN and CDR2 as SVGIG (reference sequence). Trimming at V came to 0 bases and at J to 2 bases, leaving 11 bases not matched to a gene. This CDR3 is CAWSVKTGGERAYNEQFF. The CDR3 DNA reads TGTGCCTGGAGTGTGAAAACAGGGGGCGAGAGGGCCTACAATGAGCAGTTCTTC.

This sequence joins TRBV4-3 and TRBJ1-2; D gene unclear. The CDR3 covers 18 residues. Trimming removed 0 bases at V and 0 bases at J, with 17 bases between. CDR1 and CDR2 from the germline V gene are LGHNA and YSLEER. CDR3 DNA: TGCGCCAGCAGCCAAGACCGACAATTTGGGCTCACTAACTATGGCTACACCTTC. This encodes CASSQDRQFGLTNYGYTF.

The rearrangement joins TRBV6-2 or TRBV6-3 to TRBJ2-3; 11 nucleotides align to TRBD2. The V segment lost 6 bases and the J segment 4 bases; nucleotides outside the gene matches: 6. The CDR3 loop spans 15 amino acids. From germline, CDR1 is MNHEY and CDR2 SVGEGT. The CDR3 is CASRPSGRKADTQYF. For the CDR3, the DNA is TGTGCCAGCAGACCTAGCGGGAGGAAGGCAGATACGCAGTATTTT.

This chain joins TRBV3-1 (or the pseudogene TRBV3-2) and TRBJ1-1, with TRBD1 identical over 7 bases. Germline CDR1 LGHDT, CDR2 YNNKEL (reference sequence). The V segment lost 10 bases and the J segment 8 bases; nucleotides outside the gene matches: 7. This CDR3 has 11 residues. For the CDR3, the DNA is TGTGCCACCCAGGGGGGAGCAGAAGCTTTCTTT. Its translation is CATQGGAEAFF.

The rearrangement joins TRBV5-5 to TRBJ2-7; D is undetermined. CDR1 SGHKS and CDR2 YYEKEE come from the germline V gene (reference sequence). Deletions cut 0 bases from V and 9 bases from J, with 10 bases between. This CDR3 comprises 12 residues. Written as DNA, the CDR3 is TGTGCCAGCAGCTTGGCGTTGAGTGCGCAGTACTTC. Its translation is CASSLALSAQYF. Full variable domain (rest looked up from reference TRBV5-5 and TRBJ2-7): DAGVTQSPTHLIKTRGQQVTLRCSPISGHKSVSWYQQVLGQGPQFIFQYYEKEERGRGNFPDRFSARQFPNYSSELNVNALLLGDSALYLCASSLALSAQYFGPGTRLTVT.

This chain joins TRBV11-3 and TRBJ2-5, with 16 bases matching TRBD2. The CDR3 is made up of 17 amino acids. The V gene end was trimmed by 5 bases and the J gene end by 5 bases; junction bases not matched to a gene: 8. CDR1 SGHNT and CDR2 YENEEA come from the germline V gene. CDR3 nucleotide sequence: TGTGCCAGCAGCCTCTCGGGACTAGCGGGAGGGTCGGAGACCCAGTACTTC. Translating it yields CASSLSGLAGGSETQYF.

The chain employs TRBV5-5 and TRBJ2-2, with 10 bases matching TRBD2. The CDR3 runs to 15 residues. Germline V gene lookup returns CDR1 SGHKS and CDR2 YYEKEE (reference sequence). J gave up 7 bases and V 0 bases, and 3 bases lay outside the gene matches. CDR3 coding DNA: TGTGCCAGCAGCTTGGTAGCGGGAGGTATCGGGGAGCTGTTTTTT. It yields the protein CASSLVAGGIGELFF.

This clone appeared a few times. The chain links TRBV10-3 to TRBJ2-7, with 16 positions matching TRBD2. The CDR3 is made up of 15 amino acids. The trim removed 7 bases at V and 9 bases at J, leaving 9 bases unmatched. Germline V gene sequence: CDR1 ENHRY, CDR2 SYGVKD. CDR3 nucleotides: TGTGCCATCAAGAACGGGACTAGCGGGAGGGTTCCGCAGTACTTC. Its translation is CAIKNGTSGRVPQYF.

V usage is TRBV2 and J usage is TRBJ2-5, with D tentatively TRBD2 (6 bases). The CDR3 extends over 15 amino acids. Germline assignment: CDR1 SNHLY and CDR2 FYNNEI. The germline V and J ends were trimmed by 6 bases and 3 bases, with 17 bases remaining between them. The CDR3 region is CASSAVTGLKETQYF. The CDR3 DNA reads as TGTGCCAGCAGCGCGGTTACGGGACTTAAAGAGACCCAGTACTTC.

This chain links TRBV24-1 with TRBJ2-1; the D gene is possibly TRBD1 (5 bases). The CDR3 length is 16 residues. Looked up from germline, CDR1 is KGHDR and CDR2 is SFDVKD. V was shortened by 9 bases and J by 8 bases, with 25 bases between the two germline ends. The CDR3 protein is CATAGPGSPRMDEQFF. In DNA, the CDR3 is TGTGCCACCGCAGGTCCAGGGTCCCCCCGTATGGATGAGCAGTTCTTC.

V and J are TRBV28 and TRBJ2-4; TRBD1 is a possible D gene (5 bases). Germline V lookup: CDR1 MDHEN, CDR2 SYDVKM. The V end lost 4 bases, the J end lost 15 bases, and 19 bases lay between the germline ends. The length of the CDR3 is 13 residues. CDR3 region: CASSSPGPTIPYF. In DNA form, the CDR3 reads TGTGCCAGCAGTTCCCCAGGGCCGACGATCCCGTACTTC.

The V gene is TRBV14, the J gene TRBJ2-7, with TRBD1 matching 9 bases. Germline V gene data show CDR1 as SGHDN and CDR2 as FVKESK. This CDR3 contains 15 residues. V trimming: 3 bases; J trimming: 6 bases; junction bases outside the gene matches: 9. This CDR3 is CASSHRGTGRSEQYF. The CDR3 DNA reads TGTGCCAGCAGCCACAGGGGGACAGGGCGATCCGAGCAGTACTTC.

CDR3 region: CATSRDYGAGEAFF. DNA for the CDR3: TGTGCCACCAGCAGAGATTATGGGGCCGGTGAAGCTTTCTTT. The gene calls are TRBV15 and TRBJ1-1; a possible D gene is TRBD1 (5 bases). The CDR3 totals 14 residues. Germline V CDR1 and CDR2: LNHNV, YYDKDF (reference sequence). Trimming removed 0 bases from V and 7 bases from J, with 12 bases in between.

The chain uses TRBV3-1 (or the pseudogene TRBV3-2) and TRBJ2-5; a weak D match, TRBD2 (5 bases). The ends were cut back, 0 bases at V and 5 bases at J, with 16 bases in the middle. The CDR3 covers 16 residues. Germline V gene data show CDR1 as LGHDT and CDR2 as YNNKEL (reference sequence). The DNA of the CDR3 is TGTGCCAGCAGCCAAGATAAGGCACAGCGGCAGGAGACCCAGTACTTC. Translated, it gives CASSQDKAQRQETQYF.

The chain uses TRBV19 and TRBJ2-2, with 8 bases aligning to TRBD1. The J segment lost 3 bases and the V segment lost 7 bases, leaving 7 bases of the junction unmatched. The CDR3 has 15 amino acids. The germline CDR1 and CDR2 sequences are LNHDA and SQIVND (reference sequence). CDR3 region: CASKSRGRDTGELFF. For the CDR3, the DNA is TGTGCCAGTAAGAGCAGGGGGCGCGACACCGGGGAGCTGTTTTTT.

J is TRBJ2-7 and V is TRBV27; 9 bases fit TRBD2. J was trimmed by 1 base and V by 3 bases; bases with no gene match: 4. The V gene's germline CDR1 is MNHEY and CDR2 SMNVEV (reference sequence). The CDR3 spans 15 residues. Here the CDR3 DNA reads TGTGCCAGCAGTTTCGGGCGGGGGGGGTCCTACGAGCAGTACTTC. Its protein is CASSFGRGGSYEQYF.

This clone was picked up a small number of times. This chain connects TRBV7-8 to TRBJ1-1; TRBD1 might be the D (5 bases). The length of the CDR3 is 15 residues. Germline loops: CDR1 SGHVS, CDR2 FQNEAQ. The germline V and J ends were trimmed by 1 base and 1 base, with 10 bases remaining between them. The CDR3 loop is CASSLVRGGNTEAFF. CDR3 DNA: TGTGCCAGCAGCTTAGTTCGGGGGGGGAACACTGAAGCTTTCTTT.

In DNA form, the CDR3 reads TGTGCCAGCAGTACTCGAGAGACATCTAATTCACCCCTCCACTTT. It encodes CASSTRETSNSPLHF. The rearrangement joins TRBV6-2 or TRBV6-3 to TRBJ1-6; unclear D gene. Germline CDR1 reads MNHEY; CDR2 reads SVGEGT. V was shortened by 5 bases and J by 6 bases, with 14 bases between the two germline ends. This CDR3 comprises 15 residues.

DNA of the CDR3: TGTGCCAGCAGTACTCGGACAGGGTGGGAAGAGACCCAGTACTTC. Translated: CASSTRTGWEETQYF. This chain links TRBV6-5 with TRBJ2-5; TRBD1 matches at 8 bases. The CDR3 is 15 residues long. Germline CDR1 MNHEY, CDR2 SVGAGI. J lost 3 bases, V lost 5 bases, and 8 bases had no gene match.

The rearrangement uses TRBV6-4 and TRBJ1-2; D perhaps matches TRBD1 (6 bases). The germline V and J ends were trimmed by 7 bases and 5 bases, with 20 bases remaining between them. There are 15 residues in the CDR3. Germline-derived CDR1 and CDR2 are MRHNA and SNTAGT. The CDR3 DNA reads TGTGCCAGCACCGACTGGGAACAGGGTGGTTATGGCTACACCTTC. Translation: CASTDWEQGGYGYTF.

The genes are TRBV12-3 or TRBV12-4 and TRBJ2-2; D is undetermined. V lost 5 bases, J lost 4 bases, and 5 bases lay in between. There are 12 residues in the CDR3. CDR3 in DNA: TGTGCCAGCAGTATGAGCACCGGGGAGCTGTTTTTT. It yields the protein CASSMSTGELFF.

This chain links TRBV27 with TRBJ1-6; TRBD1 matches 7 bases. The V segment lost 2 bases and the J segment 8 bases; nucleotides outside the gene matches: 3. Germline V gene lookup returns CDR1 MNHEY and CDR2 SMNVEV (reference sequence). The CDR3 is 14 residues long. The CDR3 is CASSLRQGDSPLHF. In nucleotides, the CDR3 is TGTGCCAGCAGTTTAAGGCAGGGGGATTCACCCCTCCACTTT.

The gene calls are TRBV24-1 and TRBJ2-2; D is unclear. Germline-derived CDR1 and CDR2 are KGHDR and SFDVKD. This CDR3 contains 14 residues. V gave up 4 bases and J gave up 7 bases, with 12 bases separating them. DNA for the CDR3: TGTGCCACCAGTGAGCCGGGTCGGAGCGGGGAGCTGTTTTTT. Amino acids: CATSEPGRSGELFF.

The V gene is TRBV9, the J gene TRBJ1-1; 11 nucleotides align to TRBD1. The CDR3 is 15 residues long. Germline V lookup: CDR1 SGDLS, CDR2 YYNGEE. The ends lost 5 bases at V and 3 bases at J; junction bases unmatched: 6. The CDR3 nucleotides read TGTGCCAGCAGTGAAGAGGGACAGGGGGACACTGAAGCTTTCTTT. Its translation is CASSEEGQGDTEAFF.

A single count supports this clone. The chain has TRBV18 and TRBJ1-5; TRBD1 aligns across 7 bases. Trimming took 5 bases from V and 2 from J; bases not matched to a gene: 12. CDR3 size: 17 residues. Germline V lookup: CDR1 KGHSH, CDR2 LQKENI. Here the CDR3 DNA reads TGTGCCAGCTCATCCACGCCAGGGGGGCCGGGCAATCAGCCCCAGCATTTT. Translating it yields CASSSTPGGPGNQPQHF.

The V call is TRBV5-8, the J call TRBJ2-7; D is perhaps TRBD2 (6 bases). There are 18 residues in the CDR3. Looked up from germline, CDR1 is SGHTS and CDR2 is YDEGEE. Trimming took 4 bases from V and 1 from J, leaving 24 bases between them. CDR3 DNA sequence: TGTGCCAGCAGCATCGCTCAAGGCGGTCGGACTAAGTCCTACGAGCAGTACTTC. Translating it yields CASSIAQGGRTKSYEQYF.